This T cell receptor beta chain was sequenced during a study of T-cell reconstitution after alpha-beta-depleted transplantation in children. Study observations and caveats: Once a year had passed after transplant, T-cell counts and diversity came mostly from newly produced T cells. Where alpha-beta T cells came from about two months after transplant was reportedly several hundred expanded graft clones.

Trimming cost V 3 bases and J 9 bases; bases outside gene matches: 13. This CDR3 has 14 amino acids. Germline lookup yields CDR1 DFQATT and CDR2 SNEGSKA (reference sequence). Researchers prepared the TCRbeta library using unique molecular identifiers, the study reports. TCRdb independently ran MiXCR on the PCR reads; one entry per CDR3 protein. The sample comprises about 1,000,000 distinct CDR3 sequences, under 30% of which are singletons, and under 30% rests with the top ten. This clonotype has more than one count but fewer than ten. Its antigen is not identified. The input for sequencing was PBMCs, mostly from graft donor cells, taken 360 days after TCRalphabeta/CD19-depleted stem cell transplant. The sequence was collected from a boy under two years old who had a stem cell transplant for SCID, so the T cells may come from the graft donor. This chain joins TRBV20-1 and TRBJ2-7, with TRBD1 matching 8 bases. The CDR3 here is CSARVTGVLLRQYF. Here the CDR3 DNA reads TGCAGTGCTAGGGTGACAGGGGTCCTACTACGGCAGTACTTC.